This TCR beta chain originates from a study of T cells in Graves' hyperthyroidism and ophthalmopathy. A few counts support this clonotype. V lost 2 bases, J lost 1 base, and 21 bases lay in between. Germline V gene lookup returns CDR1 SGHVS and CDR2 FNYEAQ. This CDR3 spans 19 amino acids. Amplification yielded TCR beta CDR3 regions, with RNA transcripts as the source. The HTBI primer set was used in a first-round RT-PCR of the TCR CDR3. TCRdb independently ran MiXCR on the multiplex PCR reads; one entry per CDR3 protein. This sample has 600,000 to 850,000 distinct CDR3 sequences, with roughly a sixth found just once.

The receptor was isolated from a woman in her forties or fifties with Graves' hyperthyroidism that later progressed to Graves' ophthalmopathy. The sequencing sample was made of blood. V and J are TRBV7-6 and TRBJ2-1; tentatively, D is TRBD2 (6 bases). The CDR3 nucleotides read TGTGCCAGCAGCTTAATTCGCGGGGCCCGGGACTTTTCCTACAATGAGCAGTTCTTC. Residues: CASSLIRGARDFSYNEQFF.